This is a list of T cell receptor beta chains from one sample in a study of blood T cell repertoires in COVID-19. This table comes from immunoSEQ multiplex PCR, and its TCRdb copy is limited to in-frame clones, with some not included. The data show more than 150,000 clones, roughly 84% seen once. Material: PBMCs or T cells enriched from blood (not recorded which). Receptor source: a woman in her 50s who had recovered from COVID-19. Both conserved end residues are part of each CDR3. The D gene is left open where the match is weak. For some rows the clone size is stated as once, few or many, or as a class when expanded; others skip it.

abundance,len,d_gene,j_gene,v_gene,CDR3aa,CDR3nt
-,16,-,TRBJ2-2,TRBV4-2,CASSPTQGSTTGELFF,TGTGCCAGCAGCCCTACCCAGGGTTCGACCACCGGGGAGCTGTTTTTT
-,12,-,TRBJ2-5,TRBV6-2/TRBV6-3,CASSYSGETQYF,TGTGCCAGCAGTTATTCAGGGGAGACCCAGTACTTC
-,14,-,TRBJ2-5,TRBV6-2/TRBV6-3,CASSSGSVKETQYF,TGTGCCAGCAGTTCGGGGAGCGTAAAAGAGACCCAGTACTTC
-,13,TRBD1,TRBJ1-5,TRBV19,CASSKTGDQPQHF,TGTGCCAGTAGTAAGACAGGGGATCAGCCCCAGCATTTT
-,15,TRBD1,TRBJ1-2,TRBV19,CASSIPSGQAYGYTF,TGTGCCAGTAGTATCCCATCGGGACAGGCCTATGGCTACACCTTC
-,13,-,TRBJ2-2,TRBV6-2/TRBV6-3,CASSYVSTGELFF,TGTGCCAGCAGTTATGTTTCGACCGGGGAGCTGTTTTTT
once,13,TRBD1,TRBJ1-1,TRBV6-6,CASSQGQYTEAFF,TGTGCCAGCAGCCAGGGACAGTACACTGAAGCTTTCTTT
-,15,TRBD2,TRBJ2-1,TRBV10-3,CAISERLAGNNEQFF,TGTGCCATCAGTGAGAGACTAGCGGGAAACAATGAGCAGTTCTTC
-,19,-,TRBJ2-6,TRBV7-9,CASSTPLAGLPSGANVLTF,TGTGCCAGCAGCACTCCTCTGGCAGGCCTTCCCTCTGGGGCCAACGTCCTGACTTTC
-,17,-,TRBJ1-2,TRBV5-3,CARSLEEGPDFPYGYTF,TGTGCCAGAAGCCTTGAGGAGGGGCCGGATTTCCCTTATGGCTACACCTTC
few,15,TRBD1,TRBJ1-3,TRBV7-2,CASSLTGGSGNTIYF,TGTGCCAGCAGCTTGACAGGGGGCTCTGGAAACACCATATATTTT
-,15,-,TRBJ1-5,TRBV7-8,CASSLAAGDNQPQHF,TGTGCCAGCAGCTTAGCTGCGGGGGACAATCAGCCCCAGCATTTT
-,17,TRBD2,TRBJ2-3,TRBV5-4,CASSLGGLAGVTDTQYF,TGTGCCAGCAGCTTGGGAGGACTAGCGGGAGTCACAGATACGCAGTATTTT
-,13,-,TRBJ1-2,TRBV27,CASSFNSHYGYTF,TGTGCCAGCAGTTTTAACAGCCACTATGGCTACACCTTC
-,14,-,TRBJ2-7,TRBV28,CASSLTGPPYEQYF,TGTGCCAGCAGTCTGACAGGTCCCCCCTACGAGCAGTACTTC